This T cell receptor (beta chain) was retrieved from a study of blood T cell repertoires in COVID-19. Study-level information: From T cells, B-cell-depleted T cells, or PBMCs came the material, which was cDNA or gDNA.

Profiled with immunoSEQ multiplex PCR; TCRdb holds only in-frame clones, not every one. The profile shows 250,000 to 350,000 clones, 80% to 95% of them singletons. Everyone who took part was roughly 18 to 95 years old, and they came from about two dozen US areas. This receptor was obtained from a woman aged 30 to 39 who had recovered from COVID-19. The sample taken for sequencing was PBMCs or T cells enriched from blood (not recorded which).

The CDR3 bases are TGCGCCAGCAGCCAGGCCCGGGGGGACTACGAGCAGTACTTC. It encodes CASSQARGDYEQYF. This sequence joins TRBV4-3 and TRBJ2-7, with TRBD2 matching over 7 bases. CDR3 length: 14 residues. The germline CDR1 and CDR2 sequences are LGHNA and YSLEER. Trimming cost V 3 bases and J 3 bases; bases outside gene matches: 5.